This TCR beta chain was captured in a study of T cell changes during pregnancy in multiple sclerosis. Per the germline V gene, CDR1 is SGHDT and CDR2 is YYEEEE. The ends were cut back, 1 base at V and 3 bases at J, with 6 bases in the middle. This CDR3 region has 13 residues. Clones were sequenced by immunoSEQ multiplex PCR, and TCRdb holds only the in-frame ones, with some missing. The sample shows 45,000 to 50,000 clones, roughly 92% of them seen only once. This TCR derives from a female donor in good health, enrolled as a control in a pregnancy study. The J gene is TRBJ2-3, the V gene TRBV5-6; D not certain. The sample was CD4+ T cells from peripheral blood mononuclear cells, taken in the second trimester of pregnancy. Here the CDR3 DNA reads TGTGCCAGCAGCTTGACACAAACAGATACGCAGTATTTT. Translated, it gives CASSLTQTDTQYF.